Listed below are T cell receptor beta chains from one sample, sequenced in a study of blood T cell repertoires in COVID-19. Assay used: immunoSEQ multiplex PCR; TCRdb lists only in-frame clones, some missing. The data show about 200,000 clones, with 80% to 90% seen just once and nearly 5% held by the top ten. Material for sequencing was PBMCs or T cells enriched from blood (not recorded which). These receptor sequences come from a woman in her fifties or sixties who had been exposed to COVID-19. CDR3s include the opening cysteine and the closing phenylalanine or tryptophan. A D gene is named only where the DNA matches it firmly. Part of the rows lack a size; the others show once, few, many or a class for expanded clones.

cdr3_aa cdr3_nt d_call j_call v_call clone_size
CASSYEGATTGELFF TGTGCCAGCAGTTATGAGGGGGCCACAACCGGGGAGCTGTTTTTT TRBD1 TRBJ2-2 TRBV6-5 .
CASRILEGDGYTF TGTGCCAGCAGGATCCTGGAAGGGGATGGCTACACCTTC . TRBJ1-2 TRBV27 .
CASSPMGDYGYTF TGTGCCAGCTCACCCATGGGAGACTATGGCTACACCTTC . TRBJ1-2 TRBV18 once
CASSQRWDSSYEQYF TGTGCCAGCAGCCAAAGGTGGGACAGTTCCTACGAGCAGTACTTC TRBD1 TRBJ2-7 TRBV3-1/TRBV3-2 .
CASRTLAGGSDTQYF TGTGCCAGCAGAACCCTTGCGGGGGGCTCAGATACGCAGTATTTT TRBD2 TRBJ2-3 TRBV2 .
CASSIDQAPYNEQFF TGTGCCAGTAGTATAGATCAAGCGCCCTACAATGAGCAGTTCTTC . TRBJ2-1 TRBV19 .
CATSAGGRGRTEAFF TGTGCCACCAGCGCCGGTGGCAGGGGGCGCACTGAAGCTTTCTTT TRBD1 TRBJ1-1 TRBV15 few
CASSAIQGAGSPLHF TGTGCCAGCAGCGCAATTCAGGGGGCAGGTTCACCCCTCCACTTT TRBD1 TRBJ1-6 TRBV5-4 .
CAINRGLNQPQHF TGTGCCATCAACAGGGGTTTAAATCAGCCCCAGCATTTT TRBD1 TRBJ1-5 TRBV28 few
CASSPWTVREKLFF TGTGCCAGCAGCCCCTGGACAGTCAGGGAAAAACTGTTTTTT . TRBJ1-4 TRBV5-6 .
CASSQDVAGGGYTF TGTGCCAGCAGCCAAGATGTGGCAGGGGGGGGCTACACCTTC TRBD1 TRBJ1-2 TRBV14 .
CALRVDTEAFF TGTGCCCTGCGGGTGGACACTGAAGCTTTCTTT . TRBJ1-1 TRBV19 .
CSASQGAEYGYTF TGCAGTGCTAGTCAAGGGGCGGAGTATGGCTACACCTTC . TRBJ1-2 TRBV20-1 .
CASSLARSQLNEKLFF TGTGCCAGCAGCTTGGCTAGGAGCCAGTTAAATGAAAAACTGTTTTTT . TRBJ1-4 TRBV5-5 .
CASSFPDRGGLETF TGCGCCAGCAGCTTCCCTGACAGGGGGGGACTTGAGACCTTC TRBD1 TRBJ1-2 TRBV4-1 .
CASSLTGGTEKLFF TGCGCCAGCAGCTTGACAGGGGGGACCGAAAAACTGTTTTTT TRBD1 TRBJ1-4 TRBV5-1 .